These 21 T cell receptor beta chains originate from one sample sequenced in a study of T cells in Graves' hyperthyroidism and ophthalmopathy. The source material, RNA transcripts, was used to amplify TCR beta CDR3 regions. With the HTBI primer set, the TCR CDR3 went through a first round of RT-PCR. TCRdb independently ran MiXCR on the multiplex PCR reads; one entry per CDR3 protein. The repertoire holds around 600,000 distinct CDR3 sequences, with about 14% as singletons. The material sequenced was blood. All receptors derive from a woman in her 50s with Graves' ophthalmopathy.

This clonotype showed up just a few times. J is TRBJ2-1 and V is TRBV19; no clear D. Germline V gene data show CDR1 as LNHDA and CDR2 as SQIVND (reference sequence). Deletions cut 5 bases from V and 8 bases from J, with 13 bases between. The length of the CDR3 is 13 residues. The CDR3 DNA reads as TGTGCCAGTAGTTCCCCGAATATAGATGAGCAGTTCTTC. Residues: CASSSPNIDEQFF.

This clonotype came up many times. This rearrangement joins TRBV7-9 to TRBJ2-1; D not resolved. V gave up 5 bases and J gave up 8 bases, with 10 bases separating them. Germline V CDR1 and CDR2: SEHNR, FQNEAQ (reference sequence). The CDR3 contains 12 residues. The CDR3 nucleotides read TGTGCCAGCAGCATGGGTGGGGATGAGCAGTTCTTC. Its protein product is CASSMGGDEQFF.

This clonotype was detected only a few times. This chain joins TRBV10-3 and TRBJ1-2; TRBD1 matches 8 bases. This CDR3 has 19 residues. V shed 3 bases, J shed 5 bases, and the junction held 20 bases outside the gene matches. Germline V lookup: CDR1 ENHRY, CDR2 SYGVKD. The CDR3 protein is CAISEKLGVGRGRKYGYTF. The CDR3 nucleotides read TGTGCCATCAGTGAAAAATTGGGGGTTGGCAGGGGGCGAAAGTATGGCTACACCTTC.

There are many counts of this clonotype. The CDR3 here is CASSLGTSETTDTQYF. DNA of the CDR3: TGTGCCAGCAGCTTAGGTACTAGCGAGACCACAGATACGCAGTATTTT. The gene calls are TRBV7-3 and TRBJ2-3; 7 bases are a match to TRBD2. CDR1 and CDR2 (germline): SGHTA, FQGTGA. The CDR3 extends over 16 amino acids. With V trimmed by 2 bases and J by 2 bases, 7 bases remained unmatched.

This clonotype was seen more than once but under ten times. This chain links TRBV24-1 with TRBJ2-1; D uncertain. Germline CDR1 KGHDR, CDR2 SFDVKD. This CDR3 has 15 residues. V was clipped by 4 bases and J by 6 bases, with 15 bases between them. CDR3 protein: CATSDPLVPANEQFF. The CDR3 nucleotides read TGTGCCACCAGTGACCCCCTGGTTCCCGCCAATGAGCAGTTCTTC.

This clonotype occurred many times. The chain couples TRBV7-2 to TRBJ1-5; D may be TRBD1 (6 bases). The germline V and J ends were trimmed by 0 bases and 4 bases, with 10 bases remaining between them. Germline V gene data show CDR1 as SGHTA and CDR2 as FQGNSA. The CDR3 length is 15 residues. Here the CDR3 DNA reads TGTGCCAGCAGCTTAGCTAGGACAGCAAATCAGCCCCAGCATTTT. This gives the protein CASSLARTANQPQHF.

The sample holds many counts of this clonotype. Written as DNA, the CDR3 is TGTGCCATCAGTGAAAGCGGGAGGGCCGGAGATACGCAGTATTTT. Protein product: CAISESGRAGDTQYF. V usage is TRBV10-3 and J usage is TRBJ2-3; 10 positions agree with TRBD2. Trimming at V came to 3 bases and at J to 5 bases, leaving 5 bases not matched to a gene. Germline V gene sequence: CDR1 ENHRY, CDR2 SYGVKD. The CDR3 sequence is 15 residues long.

This clonotype was recorded at least ten times. The V and J genes are TRBV27 and TRBJ2-1; the D is unclear. The germline V gene has CDR1 MNHEY and CDR2 SMNVEV (reference sequence). The CDR3 consists of 14 residues. V dropped 7 bases and J dropped 0 bases, with 10 bases sitting between them. This chain's CDR3 is CASTASSSYNEQFF. CDR3 coding DNA: TGTGCCAGCACCGCAAGTAGCTCCTACAATGAGCAGTTCTTC.

This clonotype was found many times. The chain recombines TRBV7-9 with TRBJ2-7; the match to TRBD2 covers 8 bases. The CDR3 totals 14 residues. Germline trimming cut 8 bases from V and 2 bases from J; bases unmatched to any gene: 8. Per the germline V gene, CDR1 is SEHNR and CDR2 is FQNEAQ (reference sequence). CDR3 sequence reads: CASDREGNTYEQYF. CDR3 bases: TGTGCCAGCGACCGGGAGGGGAATACCTACGAGCAGTACTTC.

This clonotype was detected many times. The genes are TRBV28 and TRBJ2-7, with D possibly called TRBD1 or TRBD2 (5 bases each). This CDR3 contains 14 residues. Germline V gene data show CDR1 as MDHEN and CDR2 as SYDVKM. Trimming cost V 5 bases and J 4 bases, with 15 bases left between them. Written as DNA, the CDR3 is TGTGCCAGCAGTCCACCGGGACGGTCATACGAGCAGTACTTC. It encodes CASSPPGRSYEQYF.

Ten or more counts support this clonotype. The V and J genes are TRBV10-3 and TRBJ2-7; tentatively, D is TRBD1 (6 bases). V lost 6 bases, J lost 7 bases, and 16 bases lay in between. The CDR3 covers 13 residues. Per the germline V gene, CDR1 is ENHRY and CDR2 is SYGVKD. The CDR3 loop is CAISPDRPPEQYF. DNA for the CDR3: TGTGCCATCAGCCCAGACAGGCCGCCTGAGCAGTACTTC.

This clonotype has a handful of counts. The chain recombines TRBV18 with TRBJ2-2, with D unclear. CDR3 length: 13 residues. The V gene's germline CDR1 is KGHSH and CDR2 LQKENI. V lost 4 bases and J 4 bases, leaving 7 bases between the germline ends. CDR3 residues: CASSQGSTGELFF. The CDR3 DNA sequence: TGTGCCAGCTCACAGGGCTCCACCGGGGAGCTGTTTTTT.

Only a few counts were recorded for this clonotype. J is TRBJ2-1 and V is TRBV19; D call uncertain. The V and J ends lost 0 bases and 9 bases respectively, with 9 bases between them. The germline V gene has CDR1 LNHDA and CDR2 SQIVND (reference sequence). This CDR3 comprises 13 residues. CDR3 in DNA: TGTGCCAGTAGTATAGATCCCGGACGTGAGCAGTTCTTC. Translated: CASSIDPGREQFF.

This clonotype was seen only once. This rearrangement joins TRBV11-2 to TRBJ2-6; D is unresolved. This CDR3 contains 18 residues. Germline V gene lookup returns CDR1 SGHAT and CDR2 FQNNGV. The V end lost 5 bases, the J end lost 0 bases, and 17 bases lay between the germline ends. The DNA for the CDR3 is TGTGCCAGCAGCCCGTACGGACGGCAGCCCTCTGGGGCCAACGTCCTGACTTTC. Its translation is CASSPYGRQPSGANVLTF.

This clonotype was observed a few times. This chain links TRBV7-8 with TRBJ2-7; D perhaps matches TRBD1 (5 bases). Germline V gene sequence: CDR1 SGHVS, CDR2 FQNEAQ. Trimming took 1 base from V and 0 from J, leaving 13 bases between them. The CDR3 loop spans 16 amino acids. The CDR3 nucleotides read TGTGCCAGCAGCTTAGGGGTGGACATAAGCTCCTACGAGCAGTACTTC. Translated, it gives CASSLGVDISSYEQYF.

J is TRBJ1-1 and V is TRBV9; D call uncertain. CDR3 length: 14 residues. Germline CDR1 is SGDLS and CDR2 is YYNGEE. The V gene lost 3 bases and the J gene lost 1 base, with 10 bases spanning the gap. Here the CDR3 reads CASSGSGGNTEAFF. As DNA, the CDR3 is TGTGCCAGCAGCGGCTCCGGCGGGAACACTGAAGCTTTCTTT.

This rearrangement joins TRBV7-2 to TRBJ1-5, with D possibly TRBD1 on 6 matching bases. Trimming removed 5 bases at V and 6 bases at J, with 14 bases between. Germline CDR1 SGHTA, CDR2 FQGNSA. The CDR3 runs to 14 residues. CDR3 DNA: TGTGCCAGCAGCCCCTCAGGGGCTCGTCAGCCCCAGCATTTT. Protein: CASSPSGARQPQHF.

V gene TRBV7-3 combines with J gene TRBJ2-2; 9 bases match TRBD1. Germline-derived CDR1 and CDR2 are SGHTA and FQGTGA. There are 14 residues in the CDR3. The V and J ends lost 5 bases and 8 bases, in that order; junction bases with no gene match: 6. Here the CDR3 reads CASSPTGGSGELFF. CDR3 nucleotides: TGTGCCAGCAGCCCGACAGGGGGTTCGGGGGAGCTGTTTTTT.

This clonotype was found many times. The chain couples TRBV6-1 to TRBJ2-2; the D gene is possibly TRBD1 (6 bases). Germline V lookup: CDR1 MNHNS, CDR2 SASEGT. V was trimmed by 5 bases and J by 0 bases, leaving 10 bases between them. This CDR3 spans 15 amino acids. The CDR3 DNA sequence: TGTGCCAGCAGTTATGGGACATCGAACACCGGGGAGCTGTTTTTT. Translating gives CASSYGTSNTGELFF.

This clonotype was observed at least ten times. The J gene is TRBJ2-4, the V gene TRBV30; a possible D gene is TRBD2 (6 bases). Germline V gene lookup returns CDR1 GTSNPN and CDR2 SVGIG (reference sequence). V dropped 7 bases and J dropped 7 bases, with 17 bases sitting between them. CDR3 length: 13 residues. In DNA form, the CDR3 reads TGTGCCTATGACAGCGGAGGAGGGAACATTCAGTACTTC. Translation gives CAYDSGGGNIQYF.

The rearrangement uses TRBV5-1 and TRBJ2-7; 9 nucleotides line up with TRBD1. This CDR3 has 17 residues. Trimming cost V 1 base and J 4 bases; bases outside gene matches: 12. CDR1 SGHRS and CDR2 YFSETQ come from the germline V gene. DNA for the CDR3: TGCGCCAGCAGCTTGAAAAATTCCGGGACAGGGTTTTACGAGCAGTACTTC. It is translated as CASSLKNSGTGFYEQYF.